Presented here are 8 T cell receptor beta chains from one specimen sequenced in a study of monozygotic twins with inflammatory bowel disease. TCRdb reprocessed the 5' RACE reads, keeping one entry per CDR3 protein, no DNA. The sample includes fewer than 350,000 distinct CDR3 sequences. The sample taken for sequencing was blood. These receptor sequences come from a human donor with ulcerative colitis or Crohn's disease, or a healthy co-twin of an affected twin (not recorded which).

The chain employs TRBV29-1 and TRBJ2-1; lacking DNA, the TRBD1 call made by TCRdb goes unchecked. The CDR3 is 12 amino acids. The germline gives CDR1 SQVTM, CDR2 ANQGSEA. This CDR3 is CSGDRGWNEQFF.

V usage is TRBV6-2 or TRBV6-3 and J usage is TRBJ2-2; there is no DNA to check the TCRdb D call of TRBD1. The CDR3 is 15 amino acids. The germline CDR1 and CDR2 sequences are MNHEY and SVGEGT. CDR3 residues: CASKRDRGNTGELFF.

V and J are TRBV28 and TRBJ2-2. CDR1 and CDR2 from the germline V gene are MDHEN and SYDVKM. The CDR3 consists of 13 residues. This chain's CDR3 is CASFWGNTGELFF.

This rearrangement joins TRBV28 to TRBJ2-7. The CDR3 contains 12 residues. Germline values: CDR1 MDHEN, CDR2 SYDVKM. The CDR3 sequence is CASSFGRLGQYF.

This chain uses TRBV5-1 with TRBJ2-6; absent DNA, TCRdb's TRBD1 call cannot be checked. The germline CDR1 and CDR2 sequences are SGHRS and YFSETQ. The CDR3 has 20 amino acids. CDR3 residues: CASSSRPGGGFGSGANVLTF. The whole variable domain, remainder taken from reference TRBV5-1 and TRBJ2-6, is KAGVTQTPRYLIKTRGQQVTLSCSPISGHRSVSWYQQTPGQGLQFLFEYFSETQRNKGNFPGRFSGRQFSNSRSEMNVSTLELGDSALYLCASSSRPGGGFGSGANVLTFGAGSRLTVL.

The rearrangement uses TRBV28 and TRBJ1-4; TCRdb's assignment of TRBD1 cannot be checked, as there is no DNA. Germline V gene data show CDR1 as MDHEN and CDR2 as SYDVKM. This CDR3 is built from 15 residues. The CDR3 sequence is CASSLNRGGNEKLFF.

The chain links TRBV7-8 to TRBJ2-3. The CDR3 consists of 12 residues. Germline CDR1 is SGHVS and CDR2 is FQNEAQ. CDR3: CASSLGPYTQYF. Supplemented by reference TRBV7-8 and TRBJ2-3, the full variable domain reads GAGVSQSPRYKVAKRGQDVALRCDPISGHVSLFWYQQALGQGPEFLTYFQNEAQLDKSGLPSDRFFAERPEGSVSTLKIQRTQQEDSAVYLCASSLGPYTQYFGPGTRLTVL.

The rearrangement joins TRBV29-1 to TRBJ2-7; TCRdb designates TRBD1, a call that cannot be tested without DNA. The CDR3 runs to 14 residues. Germline CDR1 SQVTM, CDR2 ANQGSEA. The CDR3 spells CSVSPDRGGYEQYF.